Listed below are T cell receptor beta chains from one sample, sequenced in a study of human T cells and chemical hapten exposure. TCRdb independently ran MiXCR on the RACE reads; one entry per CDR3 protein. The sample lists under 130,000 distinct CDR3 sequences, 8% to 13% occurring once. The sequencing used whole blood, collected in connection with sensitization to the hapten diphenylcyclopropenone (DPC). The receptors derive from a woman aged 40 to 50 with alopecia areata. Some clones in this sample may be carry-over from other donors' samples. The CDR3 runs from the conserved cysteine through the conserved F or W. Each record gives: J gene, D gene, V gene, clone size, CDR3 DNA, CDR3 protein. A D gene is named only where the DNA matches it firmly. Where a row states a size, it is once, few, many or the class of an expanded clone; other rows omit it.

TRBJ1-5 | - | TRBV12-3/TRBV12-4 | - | TGTGCCAGCAGTTTCCGTTCCGCGGTCCAGCCCCAGCATTTT | CASSFRSAVQPQHF
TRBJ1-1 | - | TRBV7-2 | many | TGTGCCAGCAGCTTAGTGAGGGTTAACACTGAAGCTTTCTTT | CASSLVRVNTEAFF
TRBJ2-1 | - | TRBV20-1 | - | TGCAGTGCTAGTATACCCACTTGGGATGAGCAGTTCTTC | CSASIPTWDEQFF
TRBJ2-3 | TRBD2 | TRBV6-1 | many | TGTGCCAGCACCCACTCTAGCGGGGGACTCACAGATACGCAGTATTTT | CASTHSSGGLTDTQYF
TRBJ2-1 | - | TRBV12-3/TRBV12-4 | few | TGTGCCAGCAGGCTGGGAACCGGGACCGGGGCCTACAATGAGCAGTTCTTC | CASRLGTGTGAYNEQFF
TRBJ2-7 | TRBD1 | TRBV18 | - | TGTGCCAGCTCACCAAGCCGGGACAGGGCTGGCGAGCAGTACTTC | CASSPSRDRAGEQYF
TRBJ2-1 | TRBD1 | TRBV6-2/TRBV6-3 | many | TGTGCCAGCACCCCCGGGACAGGCCCCACCAATGAGCAGTTCTTC | CASTPGTGPTNEQFF
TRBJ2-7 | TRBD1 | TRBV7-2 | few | TGTGCCAGCAGCTTAGACAGGGGTAGGGAGCAGTACTTC | CASSLDRGREQYF
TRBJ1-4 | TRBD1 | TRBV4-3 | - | TGCGCCAGCAGCCCCGAGACGGGACAGGGGAGCGTAAAACTGTTTTTT | CASSPETGQGSVKLFF
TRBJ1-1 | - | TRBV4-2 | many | TGTGCCAGCAGCTCCTACAGGGAGGGGACTGAAGCTTTCTTT | CASSSYREGTEAFF
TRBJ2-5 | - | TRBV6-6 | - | TGTGCCAGCTGTTTGGGCGGTCAGGGCGCGGAGACCCAGTACTTC | CASCLGGQGAETQYF
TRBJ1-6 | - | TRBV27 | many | TGTGCCAGCAGCCTTACCGGGACTGGGGCTTCACCCCTCCACTTT | CASSLTGTGASPLHF
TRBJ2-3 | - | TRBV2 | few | TGTGCCAGCAGTGGAGGGACCCCGGGTGCAGATACGCAGTATTTT | CASSGGTPGADTQYF